These 11 T cell receptor beta chains came from one sample sequenced in a study of glioma-infiltrating T cells. The iRepertoire nested amplicon-rescue multiplex PCR amplified TCR alpha and beta CDR3s from RNA. Each CDR3 protein is one row after TCRdb ran MiXCR on the multiplex PCR reads. The sample consists of about 130,000 distinct CDR3 sequences, about 25% of them appearing once. Sequenced: glioma tissue, nonneoplastic brain tissue, or PBMCs (not recorded which). The receptors stem from a human donor with low-grade glioma or glioblastoma, undergoing nonglioma brain surgery, or in good health (not recorded which).

The rearrangement links TRBV15 to TRBJ2-1; D unresolved. The CDR3 extends over 16 amino acids. V was pared by 0 bases and J by 0 bases, with 9 bases between. Germline V gives CDR1 LNHNV, CDR2 YYDKDF (reference sequence). In nucleotides, the CDR3 is TGTGCCACCAGCAGAGATAGGGTGAGCTCCTACAATGAGCAGTTCTTC. It specifies CATSRDRVSSYNEQFF.

The chain carries TRBV20-1 and TRBJ1-1; D ambiguous. Trimming took 4 bases from V and 0 from J, leaving 15 bases between them. The CDR3 has 15 residues. Per germline, CDR1 DFQATT and CDR2 SNEGSKA (reference sequence). The CDR3 protein is CSATQDEGLNTEAFF. CDR3 nucleotides: TGCAGTGCTACCCAAGACGAGGGCTTGAACACTGAAGCTTTCTTT.

The chain uses TRBV2 and TRBJ2-7; TRBD2 is a possible D gene (6 bases). The CDR3 has 13 residues. Trimming took off 4 bases at V and 3 bases at J, with 10 bases between the two ends. Per germline, CDR1 SNHLY and CDR2 FYNNEI. CDR3 nucleotide sequence: TGTGCCAGCAGTGCGTGGGGGGTCTACGAGCAGTACGTC. Translation gives CASSAWGVYEQYV.

This clonotype has only a few counts. The genes are TRBV19 and TRBJ1-2; D remains ambiguous. This CDR3 region has 15 residues. V lost 2 bases, J lost 4 bases, and 14 bases lay in between. Germline CDR1 is LNHDA and CDR2 is SQIVND (reference sequence). DNA for the CDR3: TGTGCCAGTAGTATACGAACGGGGATGGGCTATGGCTACACCTTC. Translated, it gives CASSIRTGMGYGYTF.

The table lists this clonotype with many counts. The chain's CDR3 is CASSSPGPNYGYTF. The CDR3 DNA follows: TGTGCCAGCAGTTCCCCGGGGCCTAACTATGGCTACACCTTC. This chain connects TRBV27 to TRBJ1-2; tentative D call: TRBD1 (5 bases). The CDR3 length is 14 residues. The germline V gene encodes CDR1 MNHEY and CDR2 SMNVEV (reference sequence). V was shortened by 4 bases and J by 0 bases, with 9 bases between the two germline ends.

The chain couples TRBV28 to TRBJ2-5, with 8 bases identical to TRBD2. Germline CDR1 and CDR2: MDHEN and SYDVKM. With V trimmed by 6 bases and J by 1 base, 4 bases remained unmatched. The CDR3 is made up of 14 amino acids. This chain's CDR3 is CASRRGGSQETQYF. For the CDR3, the DNA is TGTGCCAGCAGACGGGGGGGCTCCCAAGAGACCCAGTACTTC.

In the case of this clonotype: Because the CDR3 is missing its conserved closing phenylalanine or tryptophan, this is likely a read error. This chain links TRBV12-3 or TRBV12-4 with TRBJ1-1, with D perhaps matching TRBD1 (6 bases). The CDR3 has 13 amino acids. Deletions cut 3 bases from V and 7 bases from J, with 12 bases between. The CDR3 nucleotides read TGTGCCAGCAGTTTTCGGGGGGCCTATGAAGCTTTCTCT. Its protein is CASSFRGAYEAFS.

This clonotype was found a few times. This sequence joins TRBV20-1 and TRBJ2-1; 8 nucleotides line up with TRBD2. Germline lookup yields CDR1 DFQATT and CDR2 SNEGSKA (reference sequence). Germline trimming cut 3 bases from V and 8 bases from J; bases unmatched to any gene: 3. CDR3 length: 12 residues. The CDR3 bases are TGCAGTGCTAGCGGGGGGGCGTATGAGCAGTTCTTC. The encoded protein is CSASGGAYEQFF.

This clonotype appeared many times. The V gene is TRBV6-1, the J gene TRBJ1-2, with D maybe TRBD1 (6 bases). Germline values: CDR1 MNHNS, CDR2 SASEGT. V dropped 0 bases and J dropped 7 bases, with 15 bases sitting between them. There are 15 residues in the CDR3. The DNA of the CDR3 is TGTGCCAGCAGTGAAGCGCTGGGGGGCGGCGGTGGCTACACCTTC. This codes for CASSEALGGGGGYTF.

The chain uses TRBV7-2 and TRBJ2-7; 9 bases are shared with TRBD1. CDR3 size: 16 residues. The V and J ends lost 3 bases and 3 bases, in that order; junction bases with no gene match: 9. Germline loops: CDR1 SGHTA, CDR2 FQGNSA. The CDR3: CASSFPPGQGFYEQYV. CDR3 coding DNA: TGTGCCAGCAGCTTCCCCCCGGGACAGGGATTCTACGAGCAGTACGTC.

Only a few counts were recorded for this clonotype. The chain joins TRBV24-1 to TRBJ1-2, with D perhaps matching TRBD1 (6 bases). Per germline, CDR1 KGHDR and CDR2 SFDVKD. The CDR3 spans 13 residues. Deletions cut 7 bases from V and 3 bases from J, with 11 bases between. CDR3 sequence: CATSRDIYYGYTF. The CDR3 nucleotides are TGTGCCACCAGCCGGGACATTTACTATGGCTACACCTTC.